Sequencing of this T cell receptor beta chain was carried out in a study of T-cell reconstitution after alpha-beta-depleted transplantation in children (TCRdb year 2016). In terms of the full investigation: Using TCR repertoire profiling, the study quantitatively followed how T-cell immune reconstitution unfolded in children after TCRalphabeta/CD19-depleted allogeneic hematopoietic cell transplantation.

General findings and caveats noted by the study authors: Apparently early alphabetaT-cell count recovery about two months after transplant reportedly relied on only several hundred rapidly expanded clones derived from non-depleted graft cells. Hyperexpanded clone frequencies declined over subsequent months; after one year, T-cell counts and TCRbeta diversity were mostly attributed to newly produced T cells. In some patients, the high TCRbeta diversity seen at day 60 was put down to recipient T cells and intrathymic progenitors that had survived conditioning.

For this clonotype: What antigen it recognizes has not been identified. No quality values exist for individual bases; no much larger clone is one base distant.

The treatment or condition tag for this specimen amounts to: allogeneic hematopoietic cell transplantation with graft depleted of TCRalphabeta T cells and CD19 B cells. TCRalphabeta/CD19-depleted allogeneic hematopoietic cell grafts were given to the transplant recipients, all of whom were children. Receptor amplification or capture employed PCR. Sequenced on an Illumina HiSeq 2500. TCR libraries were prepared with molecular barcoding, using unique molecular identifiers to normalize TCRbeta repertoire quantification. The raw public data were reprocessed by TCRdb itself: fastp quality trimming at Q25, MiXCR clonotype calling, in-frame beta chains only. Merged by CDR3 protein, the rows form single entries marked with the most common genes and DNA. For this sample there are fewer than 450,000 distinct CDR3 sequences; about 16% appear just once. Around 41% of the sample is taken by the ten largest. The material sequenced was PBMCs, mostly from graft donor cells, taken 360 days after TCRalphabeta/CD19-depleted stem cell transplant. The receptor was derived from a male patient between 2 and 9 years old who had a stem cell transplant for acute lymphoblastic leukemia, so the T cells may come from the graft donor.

CDR3 protein: CASGYLGGADTQYF. The DNA sequence is TGTGCCAGCGGCTACCTAGGAGGCGCAGATACGCAGTATTTT. The chain couples TRBV12-3 or TRBV12-4 to TRBJ2-3, with TRBD2 as a weak D call on 5 bases. Trimming takes 8 bases from V and 4 bases from J, and the germline ends sit 16 bases apart. Measured from the cysteine to the phenylalanine, the CDR3 is 14 residues long. The retained sequence is limited to the CDR3, 42 bases, with the frame set at the first base.